This TCR beta chain emerged from a study of T cells expressing NK-cell markers. Study-wide results and caveats: Five or six of the donors carried dominant NKG2C+ clonotypes that took up 1.0-7.0% of their CD8+ T cells.

Germline CDR1 SGHRS, CDR2 YFSETQ. The CDR3 is made up of 19 amino acids. Regarding this clonotype: Its antigen is not identified.

TCRdb reworked the 5' RACE reads into one entry per CDR3 protein, no DNA. The sample spans about 460,000 distinct CDR3 sequences; the ten largest clones claim 1.4%. This sequence joins TRBV5-1 and TRBJ2-1; TCRdb indicates TRBD1, and absent DNA this call remains unverified. The sequenced sample was blood T cells: a sorted CD56 or NKG2C T cell subset, CD4+ or CD8+ T cells, or bulk PBMC T cells (not recorded which). The sequence was collected from a woman between 50 and 59 years old in good health. The CDR3 protein is CASSSPGQGNSLPSHEQFF.